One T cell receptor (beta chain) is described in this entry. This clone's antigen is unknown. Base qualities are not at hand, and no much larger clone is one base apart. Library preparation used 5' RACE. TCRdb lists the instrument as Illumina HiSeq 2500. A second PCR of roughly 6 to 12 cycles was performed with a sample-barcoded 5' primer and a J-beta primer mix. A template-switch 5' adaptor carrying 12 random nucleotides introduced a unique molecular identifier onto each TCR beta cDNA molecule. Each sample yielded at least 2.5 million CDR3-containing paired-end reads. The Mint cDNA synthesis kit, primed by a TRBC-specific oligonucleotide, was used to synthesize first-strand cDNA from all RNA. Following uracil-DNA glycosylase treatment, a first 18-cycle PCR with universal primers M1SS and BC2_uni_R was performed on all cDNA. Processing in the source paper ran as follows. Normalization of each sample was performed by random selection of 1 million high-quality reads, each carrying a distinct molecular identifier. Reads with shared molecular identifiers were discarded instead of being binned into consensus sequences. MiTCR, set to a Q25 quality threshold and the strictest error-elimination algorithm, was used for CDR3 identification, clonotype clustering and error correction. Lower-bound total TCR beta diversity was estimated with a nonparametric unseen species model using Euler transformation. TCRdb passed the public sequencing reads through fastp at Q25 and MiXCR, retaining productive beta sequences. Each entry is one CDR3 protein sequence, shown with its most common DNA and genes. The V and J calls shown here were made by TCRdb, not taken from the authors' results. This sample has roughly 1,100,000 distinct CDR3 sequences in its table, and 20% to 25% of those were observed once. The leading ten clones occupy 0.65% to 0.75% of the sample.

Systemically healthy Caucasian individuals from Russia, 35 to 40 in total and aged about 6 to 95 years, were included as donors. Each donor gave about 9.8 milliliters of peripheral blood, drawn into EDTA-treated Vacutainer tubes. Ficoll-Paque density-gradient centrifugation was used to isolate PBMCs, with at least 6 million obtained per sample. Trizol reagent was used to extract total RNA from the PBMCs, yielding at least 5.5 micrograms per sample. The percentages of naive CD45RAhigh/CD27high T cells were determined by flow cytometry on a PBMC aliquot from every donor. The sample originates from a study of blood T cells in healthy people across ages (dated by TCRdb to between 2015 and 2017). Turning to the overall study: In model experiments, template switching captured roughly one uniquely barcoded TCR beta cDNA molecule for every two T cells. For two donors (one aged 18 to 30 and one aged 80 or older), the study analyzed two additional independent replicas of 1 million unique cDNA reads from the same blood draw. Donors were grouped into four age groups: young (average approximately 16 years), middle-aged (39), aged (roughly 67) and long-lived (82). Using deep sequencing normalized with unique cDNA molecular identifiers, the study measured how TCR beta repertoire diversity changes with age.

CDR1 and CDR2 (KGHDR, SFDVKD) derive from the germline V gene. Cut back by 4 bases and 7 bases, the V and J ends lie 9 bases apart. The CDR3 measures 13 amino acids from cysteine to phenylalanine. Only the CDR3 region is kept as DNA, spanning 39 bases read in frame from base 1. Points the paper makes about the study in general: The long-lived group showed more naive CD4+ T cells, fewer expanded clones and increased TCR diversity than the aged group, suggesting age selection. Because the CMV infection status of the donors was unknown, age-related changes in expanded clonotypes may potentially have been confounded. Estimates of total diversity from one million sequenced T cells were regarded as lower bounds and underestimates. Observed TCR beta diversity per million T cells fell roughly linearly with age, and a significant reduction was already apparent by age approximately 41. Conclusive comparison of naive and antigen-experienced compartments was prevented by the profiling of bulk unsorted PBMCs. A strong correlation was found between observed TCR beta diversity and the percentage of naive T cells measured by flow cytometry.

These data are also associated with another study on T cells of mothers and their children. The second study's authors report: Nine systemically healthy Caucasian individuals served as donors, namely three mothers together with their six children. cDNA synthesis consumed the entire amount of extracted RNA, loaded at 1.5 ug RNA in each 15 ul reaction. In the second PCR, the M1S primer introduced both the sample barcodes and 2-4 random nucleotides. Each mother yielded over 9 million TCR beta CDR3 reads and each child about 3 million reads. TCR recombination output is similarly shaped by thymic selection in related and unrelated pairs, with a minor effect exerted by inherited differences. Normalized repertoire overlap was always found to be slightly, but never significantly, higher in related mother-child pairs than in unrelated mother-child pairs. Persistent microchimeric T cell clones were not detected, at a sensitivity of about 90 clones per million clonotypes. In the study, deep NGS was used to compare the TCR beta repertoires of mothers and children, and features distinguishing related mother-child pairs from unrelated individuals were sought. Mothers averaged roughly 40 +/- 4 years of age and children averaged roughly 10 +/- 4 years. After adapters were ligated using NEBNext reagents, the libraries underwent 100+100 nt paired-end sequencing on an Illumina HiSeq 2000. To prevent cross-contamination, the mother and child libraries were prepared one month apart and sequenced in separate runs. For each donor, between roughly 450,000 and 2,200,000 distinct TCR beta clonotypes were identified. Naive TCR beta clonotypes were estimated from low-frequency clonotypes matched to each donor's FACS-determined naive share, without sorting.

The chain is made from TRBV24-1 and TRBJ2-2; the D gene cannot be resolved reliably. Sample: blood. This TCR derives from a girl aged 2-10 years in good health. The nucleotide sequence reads TGTGCCACCAGTGAGTACGTGGGCGGGGAGCTGTTTTTT. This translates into CATSEYVGGELFF.